This passage covers 22 T cell receptor beta chains from one sample sequenced in a study of shared clonotypes between healthy human individuals. Sequenced by immunoSEQ multiplex PCR; TCRdb stores in-frame clones only, minus some. The sample lists fewer than 800,000 clones; around 92% were seen once. It was CD45RO-negative cells, positively selected for CCR7, that made up naive CD8 cells, with terminally differentiated effector memory CD45RA+ cells excluded. The sample consisted of naive CD8+ T cells sorted from blood. These TCRs come from a man aged 30-40 years in good health.

The DNA for the CDR3 is TGTGCCAGCGAGGGGGACAGGGGCGCGCGGTTACAGTATTTT. Amino acids: CASEGDRGARLQYF. This chain links TRBV2 with TRBJ2-3; TRBD1 matches 10 bases. This CDR3 is 14 amino acids long. The V segment lost 8 bases and the J segment 12 bases; nucleotides outside the gene matches: 14. Germline CDR1 reads SNHLY; CDR2 reads FYNNEI. Combining the CDR3 with reference TRBV2 and TRBJ2-3 gives the whole variable domain EPEVTQTPSHQVTQMGQEVILRCVPISNHLYFYWYRQILGQKVEFLVSFYNNEISEKSEIFDDQFSVERPDGSNFTLKIRSTKLEDSAMYFCASEGDRGARLQYFGPGTRLTVL.

This rearrangement joins TRBV6-5 to TRBJ2-7; D unresolved. This CDR3 contains 12 residues. The V and J ends lost 6 bases and 2 bases respectively, with 8 bases between them. CDR1 is MNHEY and CDR2 is SVGAGI in the germline V gene. CDR3 DNA sequence: TGTGCCAGCAGGGCGCTAACCTACGAGCAGTACTTC. Translated: CASRALTYEQYF.

The CDR3 sequence is CASSEWDRGPVEQFF. The CDR3 bases are TGCGCCAGCAGTGAATGGGACAGGGGCCCGGTAGAGCAGTTCTTC. The V call is TRBV10-2, the J call TRBJ2-1, with 10 nucleotides matching TRBD1. Unmatched junction bases numbered 9, after V lost 3 bases and J lost 10 bases. The germline V gene encodes CDR1 WSHSY and CDR2 SAAADI. The CDR3 is 15 amino acids.

The CDR3 DNA is TGCAGCGTCGACAAAGGGTTTGAGACCCAGTACTTC. Protein sequence: CSVDKGFETQYF. The genes are TRBV29-1 and TRBJ2-5; D gene unclear. CDR1 is SQVTM and CDR2 is ANQGSEA in the germline V gene. CDR3 length equals 12 residues. Trimming left V 6 bases short and J 5 bases short, with 13 bases between.

CDR3 amino acids: CATSRVPLRSGRPYEQYF. The CDR3 DNA follows: TGTGCCACCAGCAGGGTCCCCCTACGGAGCGGGAGACCCTACGAGCAGTACTTC. The V gene is TRBV15, the J gene TRBJ2-7; TRBD2 aligns across 8 bases. Per the germline V gene, CDR1 is LNHNV and CDR2 is YYDKDF (reference sequence). V shed 3 bases and J 2 bases; nucleotides not matched to a gene: 15. The CDR3 extends over 18 amino acids.

The CDR3 is CASSSPPGTGELFF. CDR3 coding DNA: TGTGCCAGCAGCTCCCCCCCGGGCACCGGGGAGCTGTTTTTT. This chain links TRBV9 with TRBJ2-2, with D unresolved. Germline-derived CDR1 and CDR2 are SGDLS and YYNGEE. Trimming pared 4 bases from V and 4 bases from J, leaving 11 bases between. This CDR3 is 14 amino acids long.

This rearrangement joins TRBV29-1 to TRBJ2-1; 11 bases match TRBD2. Germline CDR1 and CDR2: SQVTM and ANQGSEA. The length of the CDR3 is 16 residues. Trimming removed 5 bases from V and 6 bases from J; junction bases left unmatched: 12. CDR3 region: CSVMLSGTSGPNEQFF. The CDR3 DNA sequence: TGCAGCGTTATGCTCTCGGGGACTAGCGGACCCAATGAGCAGTTCTTC.

The chain carries TRBV5-5 and TRBJ2-7, with TRBD2 matching over 8 bases. After removal of 6 bases from V and 5 bases from J, the junction contained 7 bases not matched to a gene. The CDR3 loop spans 13 amino acids. In germline, CDR1 is SGHKS, CDR2 YYEKEE (reference sequence). The CDR3 loop is CASNRGGYDEQYF. CDR3 in DNA: TGTGCCAGCAATCGGGGGGGTTATGACGAGCAGTACTTC.

This clone has just one count. CDR3: CASSVLATSARYEQYF. CDR3 nucleotide sequence: TGTGCCAGTAGTGTTTTAGCGACTAGCGCTAGATACGAGCAGTACTTC. The V call is TRBV19, the J call TRBJ2-7; 8 bases fit TRBD2. The V gene's germline CDR1 is LNHDA and CDR2 SQIVND (reference sequence). V lost 5 bases and J lost 4; bases outside the gene matches: 13. The CDR3 runs to 16 residues.

V usage is TRBV27 and J usage is TRBJ2-3; 12 bases match TRBD2. Germline V gives CDR1 MNHEY, CDR2 SMNVEV (reference sequence). V gave up 6 bases and J gave up 2 bases; unmatched junction bases: 6. The CDR3 loop spans 16 amino acids. This CDR3 is CASRLAGGGFTDTQYF. The DNA for the CDR3 is TGTGCCAGCAGACTAGCGGGAGGAGGGTTCACAGATACGCAGTATTTT.

Concerning this clone itself: This sample also contains other DNA sequences that code for the same CDR3. The chain carries TRBV9 and TRBJ2-1; D ambiguous. Trimming took off 3 bases at V and 4 bases at J, with 5 bases between the two ends. Germline V gene sequence: CDR1 SGDLS, CDR2 YYNGEE. The CDR3 has 12 residues. The CDR3 is CASSAPYNEQFF. The DNA for the CDR3 is TGTGCCAGCAGCGCCCCTTACAATGAGCAGTTCTTC.

Turning to this clone: This same CDR3 is encoded by further DNA sequences in the sample. The V gene is TRBV7-2, the J gene TRBJ2-7; no definite D call. This CDR3 is built from 13 residues. The germline V gene encodes CDR1 SGHTA and CDR2 FQGNSA. V was shortened by 2 bases and J by 3 bases, with 8 bases between the two germline ends. CDR3 coding DNA: TGTGCCAGCAGCTTATGGTCTAGCTACGAGCAGTACTTC. It specifies CASSLWSSYEQYF.

This rearrangement joins TRBV6-6 to TRBJ2-3; D is unresolved. The germline CDR1 and CDR2 sequences are MNHNY and SVGAGI (reference sequence). CDR3 length equals 15 residues. The ends were cut back, 2 bases at V and 3 bases at J, with 12 bases in the middle. The chain's CDR3 is CASSYTLGFTDTQYF. The CDR3 nucleotides are TGTGCCAGCAGTTACACATTGGGTTTTACAGATACGCAGTATTTT.

The gene calls are TRBV7-9 and TRBJ2-7, with 12 bases lining up with TRBD1. The CDR3 is 16 amino acids. The trim removed 1 base at V and 7 bases at J, leaving 8 bases unmatched. Germline V gene sequence: CDR1 SEHNR, CDR2 FQNEAQ (reference sequence). The chain's CDR3 is CASSLGSGQGAREQYF. CDR3 DNA: TGTGCCAGCAGCTTAGGGTCGGGACAGGGGGCGCGTGAGCAGTACTTC.

The chain employs TRBV19 and TRBJ2-7; TRBD1 aligns across 9 bases. This CDR3 contains 14 residues. CDR1 and CDR2 from the germline V gene are LNHDA and SQIVND (reference sequence). Germline trimming cut 5 bases from V and 3 bases from J; bases unmatched to any gene: 5. In nucleotides, the CDR3 is TGTGCCAGTAGTTTTACAGGGGGCGACTACGAGCAGTACTTC. Amino acid sequence: CASSFTGGDYEQYF.

This chain links TRBV27 with TRBJ1-1; D may be TRBD1 (6 bases). Trimming removed 6 bases at V and 5 bases at J, with 16 bases between. There are 14 residues in the CDR3. Germline V gene lookup returns CDR1 MNHEY and CDR2 SMNVEV (reference sequence). This CDR3 is CASSIQGRRTEAFF. DNA for the CDR3: TGTGCCAGCAGCATCCAGGGGCGCCGGACTGAAGCTTTCTTT.

This clone is a singleton in its sample. The CDR3 loop is CASSSLVSGRWYF. DNA of the CDR3: TGTGCCAGCAGTTCCCTGGTGAGCGGGAGGTGGTACTTC. This rearrangement joins TRBV28 to TRBJ2-7; 9 bases are a match to TRBD2. V lost 4 bases to trimming and J lost 12 bases; unmatched junction nucleotides: 10. CDR1 MDHEN and CDR2 SYDVKM come from the germline V gene. The CDR3 is 13 residues long.

The rearrangement links TRBV13 to TRBJ2-5, with a weak D call TRBD1 (5 bases). CDR3 length: 12 amino acids. Germline values: CDR1 PRHDT, CDR2 FYEKMQ (reference sequence). Trimming removed 5 bases from V and 4 bases from J, with 8 bases in between. Here the CDR3 DNA reads TGTGCCAGCAGCCTCCAGGGAGAGACCCAGTACTTC. This sequence encodes CASSLQGETQYF. Full variable domain (rest looked up from reference TRBV13 and TRBJ2-5): AAGVIQSPRHLIKEKRETATLKCYPIPRHDTVYWYQQGPGQDPQFLISFYEKMQSDKGSIPDRFSAQQFSDYHSELNMSSLELGDSALYFCASSLQGETQYFGPGTRLLVL.

The rearrangement joins TRBV7-9 to TRBJ2-3; TRBD1 matches at 8 bases. There are 15 residues in the CDR3. Germline V gene sequence: CDR1 SEHNR, CDR2 FQNEAQ (reference sequence). V shed 5 bases and J 2 bases; nucleotides not matched to a gene: 6. CDR3 residues: CASSQRTGSTDTQYF. DNA for the CDR3: TGTGCCAGCAGCCAACGGACAGGGTCCACAGATACGCAGTATTTT. The full variable domain, its missing parts supplied by reference TRBV7-9 and TRBJ2-3, is DTGVSQNPRHKITKRGQNVTFRCDPISEHNRLYWYRQTLGQGPEFLTYFQNEAQLEKSRLLSDRFSAERPKGSFSTLEIQRTEQGDSAMYLCASSQRTGSTDTQYFGPGTRLTVL.

The J gene is TRBJ2-7, the V gene TRBV7-9, with 7 positions matching TRBD1. CDR1 SEHNR and CDR2 FQNEAQ come from the germline V gene (reference sequence). CDR3 length: 14 amino acids. Unmatched junction bases numbered 6, after V lost 4 bases and J lost 3 bases. The CDR3 spells CASSYTGAIYEQYF. DNA of the CDR3: TGTGCCAGCAGCTATACAGGGGCGATCTACGAGCAGTACTTC.

The J gene is TRBJ2-7, the V gene TRBV4-1; D is unclear. The CDR3 length is 13 residues. The germline gives CDR1 MGHRA, CDR2 YSYEKL. V was trimmed by 2 bases and J by 4 bases, leaving 9 bases between them. The chain's CDR3 is CASSQPGPYEQYF. CDR3 sequence (DNA): TGCGCCAGCAGCCAACCTGGGCCATACGAGCAGTACTTC.

The J gene is TRBJ1-1, the V gene TRBV19; perhaps TRBD1 as D (6 bases). The CDR3 consists of 17 residues. With 4 bases removed from V and 1 base from J, the gap between germline ends came to 19 bases. Germline V gene data show CDR1 as LNHDA and CDR2 as SQIVND (reference sequence). The CDR3 region is CASSTRVGQTRNTEAFF. The CDR3 coding sequence is TGTGCCAGTAGTACCCGCGTAGGACAGACACGGAACACTGAAGCTTTCTTT. Drawing the rest from reference TRBV19 and TRBJ1-1, the complete variable domain is DGGITQSPKYLFRKEGQNVTLSCEQNLNHDAMYWYRQDPGQGLRLIYYSQIVNDFQKGDIAEGYSVSREKKESFPLTVTSAQKNPTAFYLCASSTRVGQTRNTEAFFGQGTRLTVV.